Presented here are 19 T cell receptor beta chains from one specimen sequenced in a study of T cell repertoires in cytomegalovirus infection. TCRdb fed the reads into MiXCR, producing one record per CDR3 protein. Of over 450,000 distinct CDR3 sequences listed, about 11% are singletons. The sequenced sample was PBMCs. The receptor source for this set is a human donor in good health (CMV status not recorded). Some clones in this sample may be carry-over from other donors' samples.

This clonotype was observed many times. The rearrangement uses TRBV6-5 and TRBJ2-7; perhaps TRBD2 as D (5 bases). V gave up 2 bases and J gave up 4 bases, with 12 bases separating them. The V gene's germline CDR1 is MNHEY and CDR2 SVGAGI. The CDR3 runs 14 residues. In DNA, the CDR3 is TGTGCCAGCAGTTACACGAGCGGTTCGTACGAGCAGTACTTC. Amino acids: CASSYTSGSYEQYF.

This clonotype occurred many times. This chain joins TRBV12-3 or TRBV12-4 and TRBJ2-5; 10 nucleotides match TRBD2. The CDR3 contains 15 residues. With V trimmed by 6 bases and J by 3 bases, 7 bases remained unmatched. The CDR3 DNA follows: TGTGCCAGCAGCAAGACTAGCGGGTCCAAAGAGACCCAGTACTTC. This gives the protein CASSKTSGSKETQYF.

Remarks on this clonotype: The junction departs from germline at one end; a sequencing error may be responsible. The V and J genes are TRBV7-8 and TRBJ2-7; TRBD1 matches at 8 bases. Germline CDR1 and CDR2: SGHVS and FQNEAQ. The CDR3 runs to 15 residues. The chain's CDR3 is CTSSSQGAGADEQYF. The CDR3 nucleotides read TGTACCAGCAGCTCCCAGGGGGCAGGGGCCGACGAGCAGTACTTC.

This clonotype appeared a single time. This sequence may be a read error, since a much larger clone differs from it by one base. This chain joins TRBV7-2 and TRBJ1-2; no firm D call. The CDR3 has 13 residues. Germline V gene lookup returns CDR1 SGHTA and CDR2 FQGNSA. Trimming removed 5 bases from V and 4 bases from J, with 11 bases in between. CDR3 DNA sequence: TGTGCCAGCAGCCCCAAAAGGGTCTATGGCTACACCTTC. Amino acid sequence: CASSPKRVYGYTF.

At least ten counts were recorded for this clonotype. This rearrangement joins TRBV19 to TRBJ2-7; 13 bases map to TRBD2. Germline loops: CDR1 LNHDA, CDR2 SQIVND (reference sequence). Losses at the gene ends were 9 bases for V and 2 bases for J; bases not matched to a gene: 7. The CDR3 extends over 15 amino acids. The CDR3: CASSTGLAGAYEQYF. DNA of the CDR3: TGTGCCAGCAGCACCGGACTAGCGGGGGCCTACGAGCAGTACTTC.

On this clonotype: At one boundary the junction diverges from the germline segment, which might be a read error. Here the CDR3 DNA reads TGTGCCAGCAGCTTAATGGTGGCGAACACAGAAGCTTTCTTT. Amino acids: CASSLMVANTEAFF. The J gene is TRBJ1-1, the V gene TRBV7-8, with D unclear. Germline CDR1 SGHVS, CDR2 FQNEAQ. The CDR3 runs 14 residues. The full variable domain, completed using reference TRBV7-8 and TRBJ1-1, is GAGVSQSPRYKVAKRGQDVALRCDPISGHVSLFWYQQALGQGPEFLTYFQNEAQLDKSGLPSDRFFAERPEGSVSTLKIQRTQQEDSAVYLCASSLMVANTEAFFGQGTRLTVV.

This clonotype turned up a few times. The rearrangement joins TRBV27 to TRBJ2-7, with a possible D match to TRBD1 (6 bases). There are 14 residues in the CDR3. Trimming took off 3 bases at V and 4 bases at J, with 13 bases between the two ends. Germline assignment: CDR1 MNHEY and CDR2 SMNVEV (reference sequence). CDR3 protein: CASSFLGQRYEQYF. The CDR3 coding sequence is TGTGCCAGCAGTTTTTTAGGACAGCGATACGAGCAGTACTTC.

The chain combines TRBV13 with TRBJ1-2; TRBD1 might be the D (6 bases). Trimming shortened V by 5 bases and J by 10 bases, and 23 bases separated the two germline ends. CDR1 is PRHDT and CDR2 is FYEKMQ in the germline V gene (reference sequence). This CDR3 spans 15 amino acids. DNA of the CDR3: TGTGCCAGCAGCCCAAGTCTACAGGGAGTCGAGGTCTACACCTTC. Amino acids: CASSPSLQGVEVYTF. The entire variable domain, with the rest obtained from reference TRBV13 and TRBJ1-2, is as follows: AAGVIQSPRHLIKEKRETATLKCYPIPRHDTVYWYQQGPGQDPQFLISFYEKMQSDKGSIPDRFSAQQFSDYHSELNMSSLELGDSALYFCASSPSLQGVEVYTFGSGTRLTVV.

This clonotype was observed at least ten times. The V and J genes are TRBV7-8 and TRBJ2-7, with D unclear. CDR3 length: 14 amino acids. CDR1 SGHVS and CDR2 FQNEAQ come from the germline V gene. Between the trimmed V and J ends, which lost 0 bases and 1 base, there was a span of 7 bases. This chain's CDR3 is CASSLAAGSYEQYF. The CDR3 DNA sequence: TGTGCCAGCAGCTTAGCGGCCGGATCCTACGAGCAGTACTTC.

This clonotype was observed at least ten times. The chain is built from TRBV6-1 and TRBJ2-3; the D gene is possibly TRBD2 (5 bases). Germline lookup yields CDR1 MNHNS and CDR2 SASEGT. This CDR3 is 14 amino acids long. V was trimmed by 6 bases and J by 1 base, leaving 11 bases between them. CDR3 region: CASSERGGTDTQYF. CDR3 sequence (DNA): TGTGCCAGCAGCGAACGGGGAGGCACAGATACGCAGTATTTT.

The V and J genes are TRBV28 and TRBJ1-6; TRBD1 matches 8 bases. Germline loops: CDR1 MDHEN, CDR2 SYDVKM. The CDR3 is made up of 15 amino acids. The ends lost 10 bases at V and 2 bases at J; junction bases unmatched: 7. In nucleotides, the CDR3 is TGTGCCACCAGACAGGGGAAGGCCTATAATTCACCCCTCCACTTT. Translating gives CATRQGKAYNSPLHF.

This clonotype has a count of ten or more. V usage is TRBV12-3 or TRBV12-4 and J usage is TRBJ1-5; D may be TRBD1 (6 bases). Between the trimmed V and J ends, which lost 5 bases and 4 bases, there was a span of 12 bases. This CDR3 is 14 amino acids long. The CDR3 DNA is TGTGCCAGCAGTCTCTACAGGGCTAATCAGCCCCAGCATTTT. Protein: CASSLYRANQPQHF.

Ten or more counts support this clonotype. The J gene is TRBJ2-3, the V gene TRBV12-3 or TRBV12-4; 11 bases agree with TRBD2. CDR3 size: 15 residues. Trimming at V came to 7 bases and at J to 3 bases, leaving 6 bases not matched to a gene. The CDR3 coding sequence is TGTGCCAGCACCTCACTAGCGGGAGTAACAGATACGCAGTATTTT. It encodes CASTSLAGVTDTQYF.

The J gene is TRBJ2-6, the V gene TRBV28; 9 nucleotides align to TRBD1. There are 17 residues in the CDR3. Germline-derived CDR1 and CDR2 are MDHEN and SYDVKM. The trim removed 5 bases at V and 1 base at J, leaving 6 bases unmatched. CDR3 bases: TGTGCCAGCAGTCTCGCCGGGACAGGGTCTGGGGCCAACGTCCTGACTTTC. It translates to CASSLAGTGSGANVLTF.

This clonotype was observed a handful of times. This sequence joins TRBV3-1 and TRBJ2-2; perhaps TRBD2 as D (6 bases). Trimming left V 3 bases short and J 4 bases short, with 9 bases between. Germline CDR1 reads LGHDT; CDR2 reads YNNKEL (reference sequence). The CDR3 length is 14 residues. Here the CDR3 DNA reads TGTGCCAGCAGCCAGTTGGGAGGCACCGGGGAGCTGTTTTTT. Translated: CASSQLGGTGELFF.

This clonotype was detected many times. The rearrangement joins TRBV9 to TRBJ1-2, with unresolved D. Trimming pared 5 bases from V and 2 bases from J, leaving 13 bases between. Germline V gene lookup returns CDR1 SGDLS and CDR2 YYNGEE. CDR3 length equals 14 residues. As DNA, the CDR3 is TGTGCCAGCAGTGGCATGGGGTTAAACTATGGCTACACCTTC. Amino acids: CASSGMGLNYGYTF.

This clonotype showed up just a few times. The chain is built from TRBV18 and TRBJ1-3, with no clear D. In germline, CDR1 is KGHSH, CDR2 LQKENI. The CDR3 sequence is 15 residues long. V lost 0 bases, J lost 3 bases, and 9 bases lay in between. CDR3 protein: CASSPPDGYGNTIYF. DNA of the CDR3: TGTGCCAGCTCACCACCGGACGGTTATGGAAACACCATATATTTT.

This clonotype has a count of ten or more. The CDR3 sequence: CAISESKGKLSNQPQHF. The CDR3 DNA reads as TGTGCCATCAGTGAGTCGAAGGGGAAACTTAGCAATCAGCCCCAGCATTTT. The rearrangement joins TRBV10-3 to TRBJ1-5; a possible D gene is TRBD1 (5 bases). Germline lookup yields CDR1 ENHRY and CDR2 SYGVKD. Trimming shortened V by 0 bases and J by 0 bases, and 12 bases separated the two germline ends. The CDR3 consists of 17 residues.

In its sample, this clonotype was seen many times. CDR3 coding DNA: TGCAGCGTTGACCGGCAGGGGGTAAACAATGAGCAGTTCTTC. This sequence encodes CSVDRQGVNNEQFF. The V call is TRBV29-1, the J call TRBJ2-1; 7 nucleotides agree with TRBD1. In germline, CDR1 is SQVTM, CDR2 ANQGSEA. CDR3 size: 14 residues. V lost 3 bases and J lost 5; bases outside the gene matches: 7.